The rows below give T cell receptor beta chains drawn from one sample of a study of T cell repertoires in cytomegalovirus infection. TCRdb used MiXCR to reprocess the reads, holding one entry per CDR3 protein. This table has fewer than 550,000 distinct CDR3 sequences, about 26% appearing once. Sequenced material: PBMCs. These receptor sequences come from a human donor in good health (CMV status not recorded). Some clones in this sample may be carry-over from other donors' samples. Both conserved end residues are trimmed from each CDR3. Each record gives: V gene, CDR3 protein.

v_gene: TRBV7-7
CDR3aa: ASSPTGGATQY

v_gene: TRBV12-5
CDR3aa: ASFEGASYNEQF

v_gene: TRBV20-1
CDR3aa: SAIGTSGRAGYTGELF

v_gene: TRBV7-2
CDR3aa: ASSLVRPDSPLH

v_gene: TRBV18
CDR3aa: ASSPSGGAGNQPQH

v_gene: TRBV29-1
CDR3aa: SARDSLTDTQY

v_gene: TRBV20-1
CDR3aa: SAFPPFTEAF

v_gene: TRBV4-2
CDR3aa: ASSTTGTSTDTQY

v_gene: TRBV28
CDR3aa: ASSTPGQGWAGELF

v_gene: TRBV7-2
CDR3aa: ASSLDSTRFALH

v_gene: TRBV5-4
CDR3aa: ASSPGTGGLTNEKLF

v_gene: TRBV28
CDR3aa: ASRNLGDYGYT

v_gene: TRBV7-9
CDR3aa: ASSPRLEDEQF